A selection of T cell receptor beta chains follows, all from one sample in a study of blood T cell repertoires in COVID-19. Assay: immunoSEQ multiplex PCR; the TCRdb copy retains only in-frame clones and omits some. Of 150,000 or so clones listed, roughly nine tenths are singletons. Sequencing was done on a sample of peripheral blood. The receptors derive from a woman aged 40 to 50 with acute or convalescent COVID-19. The CDR3 runs from the conserved cysteine through the conserved F or W. A D gene is named only where the DNA matches it firmly. Where a row states a size, it is once, few, many or the class of an expanded clone; other rows omit it.

CDR3: CASSLDGTGVGAFF
DNA: TGTGCCAGCAGCTTGGATGGGACAGGGGTCGGAGCTTTCTTT
J: TRBJ1-1
size: NA
D: TRBD1
V: TRBV5-4

CDR3: CASSQDLIWAGGELAGYEQYF
DNA: TGTGCCAGCAGCCAAGATCTTATTTGGGCAGGGGGAGAGCTAGCGGGATACGAGCAGTACTTC
J: TRBJ2-7
size: NA
D: TRBD2
V: TRBV14

CDR3: CASSFMGNSGANVLTF
DNA: TGTGCCAGCAGCTTCATGGGCAACTCTGGGGCCAACGTCCTGACTTTC
J: TRBJ2-6
size: NA
D: NA
V: TRBV7-8

CDR3: CASSLQGAQGGYTF
DNA: TGTGCCAGCAGCTTACAGGGGGCGCAGGGTGGCTACACCTTC
J: TRBJ1-2
size: NA
D: TRBD1
V: TRBV6-5

CDR3: CAWNEGARQPQHF
DNA: TGTGCCTGGAACGAGGGGGCGAGGCAGCCCCAGCATTTT
J: TRBJ1-5
size: few
D: TRBD1
V: TRBV30

CDR3: CAWSPGQPPRGTGELFF
DNA: TGTGCCTGGAGTCCCGGACAGCCTCCCCGGGGCACCGGGGAGCTGTTTTTT
J: TRBJ2-2
size: NA
D: NA
V: TRBV30

CDR3: CASSFGTGGRNEQFF
DNA: TGTGCCAGCAGCTTCGGGACTGGCGGGCGGAATGAGCAGTTCTTC
J: TRBJ2-1
size: NA
D: NA
V: TRBV5-6

CDR3: CASSQDAAGRNTIYF
DNA: TGTGCCAGCAGCCAAGACGCGGCAGGGAGGAACACCATATATTTT
J: TRBJ1-3
size: NA
D: NA
V: TRBV4-2

CDR3: CASRKGVNTEAFF
DNA: TGTGCCAGCAGGAAAGGGGTGAACACTGAAGCTTTCTTT
J: TRBJ1-1
size: NA
D: NA
V: TRBV6-5

CDR3: CASSEGWSKRTDTQYF
DNA: TGTGCCAGCAGTGAAGGTTGGAGCAAACGCACAGATACGCAGTATTTT
J: TRBJ2-3
size: NA
D: NA
V: TRBV2

CDR3: CASSVELGETGELFF
DNA: TGTGCCAGCAGCGTAGAGCTAGGCGAAACGGGGGAGCTGTTTTTT
J: TRBJ2-2
size: NA
D: NA
V: TRBV9

CDR3: CASRVTGMVTDTQYF
DNA: TGTGCCAGCAGAGTGACAGGGATGGTTACAGATACGCAGTATTTT
J: TRBJ2-3
size: NA
D: TRBD1
V: TRBV2

CDR3: CASSQAGGASYGYTF
DNA: TGTGCCAGCAGCCAAGCCGGGGGGGCGAGCTATGGCTACACCTTC
J: TRBJ1-2
size: NA
D: NA
V: TRBV3-1/TRBV3-2

CDR3: CASSLVRSGGAETQYF
DNA: TGTGCCAGCAGCTTGGTCCGTTCAGGGGGCGCGGAGACCCAGTACTTC
J: TRBJ2-5
size: NA
D: TRBD1
V: TRBV5-6

CDR3: CASSRSLATDTQYF
DNA: TGTGCCAGCAGCCGGTCCCTAGCAACAGATACGCAGTATTTT
J: TRBJ2-3
size: NA
D: NA
V: TRBV9

CDR3: CSAGGSYQETQYF
DNA: TGCAGCGCCGGAGGGAGTTACCAAGAGACCCAGTACTTC
J: TRBJ2-5
size: once
D: NA
V: TRBV29-1

CDR3: CASSHPSGSSYEQYF
DNA: TGTGCCAGCAGCCATCCCAGCGGAAGCTCCTACGAGCAGTACTTC
J: TRBJ2-7
size: NA
D: NA
V: TRBV3-1/TRBV3-2

CDR3: CASRLASGNEQFF
DNA: TGTGCCAGCCGACTAGCTTCGGGCAATGAGCAGTTCTTC
J: TRBJ2-1
size: NA
D: TRBD2
V: TRBV27

CDR3: CASRPFRDSRGRGNQPQHF
DNA: TGTGCCAGTAGACCCTTCCGGGACAGTCGGGGACGTGGCAATCAGCCCCAGCATTTT
J: TRBJ1-5
size: NA
D: TRBD1
V: TRBV19

CDR3: CASTGQANTGELFF
DNA: TGTGCCAGTACGGGACAGGCGAACACCGGGGAGCTGTTTTTT
J: TRBJ2-2
size: NA
D: TRBD1
V: TRBV2

CDR3: CAWTWDSPSTDTQYF
DNA: TGTGCCTGGACCTGGGACAGTCCTAGCACAGATACGCAGTATTTT
J: TRBJ2-3
size: once
D: TRBD1
V: TRBV30

CDR3: CASSPPWENYGYTF
DNA: TGTGCCAGCTCACCACCGTGGGAGAACTATGGCTACACCTTC
J: TRBJ1-2
size: NA
D: NA
V: TRBV18

CDR3: CATSNPGQGGHSLQQPQHF
DNA: TGTGCCACCAGCAACCCGGGACAGGGGGGCCACTCCCTTCAACAGCCCCAGCATTTT
J: TRBJ1-5
size: NA
D: TRBD1
V: TRBV15

CDR3: CASSLKLVDGTQYF
DNA: TGTGCCAGCAGTTTAAAACTAGTGGACGGTACGCAGTATTTT
J: TRBJ2-3
size: few
D: NA
V: TRBV28

CDR3: CASSLAPGQGAVNEKLFF
DNA: TGTGCCAGCAGCTTAGCCCCGGGACAGGGGGCAGTTAATGAAAAACTGTTTTTT
J: TRBJ1-4
size: NA
D: TRBD1
V: TRBV11-1

CDR3: CASSSDSLHPNNEQFF
DNA: TGTGCCAGCAGTTCGGACAGCCTCCACCCTAACAATGAGCAGTTCTTC
J: TRBJ2-1
size: NA
D: NA
V: TRBV28

CDR3: CASSPSRDTEAFF
DNA: TGTGCCAGCAGCCCGTCCAGGGACACTGAAGCTTTCTTT
J: TRBJ1-1
size: NA
D: NA
V: TRBV27

CDR3: CATSRDRAGAPDTQYF
DNA: TGTGCCACCAGCAGAGATCGGGCGGGGGCCCCAGATACGCAGTATTTT
J: TRBJ2-3
size: NA
D: NA
V: TRBV15

CDR3: CASSQKGTGSTDTQYF
DNA: TGTGCCAGCAGCCAAAAAGGGACAGGCAGCACAGATACGCAGTATTTT
J: TRBJ2-3
size: NA
D: TRBD1
V: TRBV3-1/TRBV3-2

CDR3: CASSSGQVVDYGYTF
DNA: TGTGCCAGCAGCTCTGGACAGGTAGTCGACTATGGCTACACCTTC
J: TRBJ1-2
size: NA
D: TRBD1
V: TRBV7-2

CDR3: CAWSTGGGRGKFF
DNA: TGTGCCTGGAGTACTGGCGGGGGGCGGGGGAAGTTCTTC
J: TRBJ2-1
size: NA
D: TRBD2
V: TRBV30

CDR3: CASSYAPTNYEQYF
DNA: TGTGCCAGCAGTTATGCCCCTACTAATTACGAGCAGTACTTC
J: TRBJ2-7
size: NA
D: NA
V: TRBV6-6

CDR3: CASSPDQGGTQYF
DNA: TGTGCCAGCTCGCCGGACCAGGGTGGTACGCAGTATTTT
J: TRBJ2-3
size: NA
D: NA
V: TRBV18

CDR3: CASSPWTSGSSYNEQFF
DNA: TGTGCCAGCAGCCCCTGGACTAGCGGGAGTTCCTACAATGAGCAGTTCTTC
J: TRBJ2-1
size: NA
D: TRBD2
V: TRBV3-1/TRBV3-2

CDR3: CASSQMGQGSYEQYF
DNA: TGTGCCAGCAGCCAGATGGGACAGGGCTCCTACGAGCAGTACTTC
J: TRBJ2-7
size: NA
D: TRBD1
V: TRBV3-1/TRBV3-2

CDR3: CASSGTALYRETEAFF
DNA: TGTGCCAGCAGCGGAACCGCCCTGTACAGAGAAACTGAAGCTTTCTTT
J: TRBJ1-1
size: NA
D: NA
V: TRBV9

CDR3: CASSLEGGTYGAGELFF
DNA: TGTGCCAGCAGCTTAGAGGGGGGGACCTACGGGGCCGGGGAGCTGTTTTTT
J: TRBJ2-2
size: NA
D: TRBD2
V: TRBV11-3

CDR3: CASSIGTSGSEQFF
DNA: TGCGCCAGCAGCATCGGGACTAGCGGGAGCGAGCAGTTCTTC
J: TRBJ2-1
size: NA
D: TRBD2
V: TRBV5-1

CDR3: CASSYSGLAASHEQFF
DNA: TGTGCCAGCAGTTACTCGGGACTAGCAGCCTCCCATGAGCAGTTCTTC
J: TRBJ2-1
size: NA
D: TRBD2
V: TRBV6-5

CDR3: CSARQYEKLFF
DNA: TGCAGTGCCCGACAGTATGAAAAACTGTTTTTT
J: TRBJ1-4
size: NA
D: NA
V: TRBV20-1

CDR3: CSTDRVYNEQFF
DNA: TGCAGCACGGACAGGGTATACAATGAGCAGTTCTTC
J: TRBJ2-1
size: NA
D: TRBD1
V: TRBV29-1

CDR3: CASRDGQGPYEQYF
DNA: TGTGCCAGTAGGGACGGACAGGGCCCCTACGAGCAGTACTTC
J: TRBJ2-7
size: NA
D: TRBD1
V: TRBV19

CDR3: CASQPGGTTNEKLFF
DNA: TGTGCCAGCCAGCCGGGGGGCACAACTAATGAAAAACTGTTTTTT
J: TRBJ1-4
size: few
D: NA
V: TRBV2

CDR3: CASSERTSGAYNEQFF
DNA: TGCGCCAGCAGCGAAAGGACTAGCGGGGCCTACAATGAGCAGTTCTTC
J: TRBJ2-1
size: NA
D: TRBD2
V: TRBV5-1

CDR3: CAWRGGGANTDTQYF
DNA: TGTGCCTGGAGGGGCGGGGGGGCCAACACAGATACGCAGTATTTT
J: TRBJ2-3
size: NA
D: TRBD2
V: TRBV30

CDR3: CASTADRLNTEAFF
DNA: TGTGCCAGTACCGCGGACAGGTTGAACACTGAAGCTTTCTTT
J: TRBJ1-1
size: once
D: TRBD1
V: TRBV19